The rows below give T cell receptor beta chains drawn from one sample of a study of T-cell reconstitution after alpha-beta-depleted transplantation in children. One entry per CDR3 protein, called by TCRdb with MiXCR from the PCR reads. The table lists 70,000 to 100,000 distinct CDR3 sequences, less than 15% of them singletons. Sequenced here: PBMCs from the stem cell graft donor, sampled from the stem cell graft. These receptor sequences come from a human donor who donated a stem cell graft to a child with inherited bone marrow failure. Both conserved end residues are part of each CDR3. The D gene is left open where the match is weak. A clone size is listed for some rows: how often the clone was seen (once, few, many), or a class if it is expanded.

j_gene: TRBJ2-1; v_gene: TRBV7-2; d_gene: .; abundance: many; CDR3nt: TGTGCCAGCAGCCCTAGGGTTCAGTTCTTC; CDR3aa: CASSPRVQFF
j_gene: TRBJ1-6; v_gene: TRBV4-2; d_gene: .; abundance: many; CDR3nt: TGTGCCAGCAGCCAGAAGGGGAATTCACCCCTCCACTTT; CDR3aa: CASSQKGNSPLHF
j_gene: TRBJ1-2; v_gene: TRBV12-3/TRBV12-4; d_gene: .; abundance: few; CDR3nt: TGTGCCAGCACCGAGGGAGGGTCTGGTGGCTACACCTTC; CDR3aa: CASTEGGSGGYTF
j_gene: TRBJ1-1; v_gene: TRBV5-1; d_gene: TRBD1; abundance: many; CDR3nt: TGCGCCAGCCGCCAACAGGGGGCCGCCACTGAAGCTTTCTTT; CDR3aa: CASRQQGAATEAFF
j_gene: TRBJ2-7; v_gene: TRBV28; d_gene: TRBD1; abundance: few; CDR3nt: TGTGCCAGCAGTAGGGACAGAGCCGTCTACGAGCAGTACTTC; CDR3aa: CASSRDRAVYEQYF
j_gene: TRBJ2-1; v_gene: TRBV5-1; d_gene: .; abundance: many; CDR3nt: TGCGCCAGCAGCTTGGTCCCTCTAGCTCCGCGGAGCTCCTACAATGAGCAGTTCTTC; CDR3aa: CASSLVPLAPRSSYNEQFF
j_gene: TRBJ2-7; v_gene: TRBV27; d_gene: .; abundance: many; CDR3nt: TGTGCCAGCAGTTTACGGGGGAGCTACGAGCAGTACTTC; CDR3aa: CASSLRGSYEQYF
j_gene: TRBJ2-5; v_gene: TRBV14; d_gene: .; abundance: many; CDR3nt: TGTGCCAGCAGCCAAGGGAAATTGCAGCAAGAGACCCAGTACTTC; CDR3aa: CASSQGKLQQETQYF
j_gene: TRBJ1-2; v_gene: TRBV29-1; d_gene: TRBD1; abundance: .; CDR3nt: TGCAGCGTGGCGGGACAGCCAGTCTATGGCTACACCTTC; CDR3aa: CSVAGQPVYGYTF
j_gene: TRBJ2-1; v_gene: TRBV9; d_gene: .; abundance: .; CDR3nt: TGTGCCAGCAGCACCCGACAGGACAATGAGCAGTTCTTC; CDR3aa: CASSTRQDNEQFF
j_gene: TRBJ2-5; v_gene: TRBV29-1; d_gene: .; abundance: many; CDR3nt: TGCAGCGTTTTTGGGGTAGCGGAGGACGGAGAGACCCAGTACTTC; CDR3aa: CSVFGVAEDGETQYF
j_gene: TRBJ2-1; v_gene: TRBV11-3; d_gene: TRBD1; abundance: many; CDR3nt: TGTGCCAGCAGCTCGGGACAGGGAAATGAGCAGTTCTTC; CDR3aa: CASSSGQGNEQFF
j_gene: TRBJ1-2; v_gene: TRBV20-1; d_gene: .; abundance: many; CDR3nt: TGCAGTGCTAGAGATCACGGCCACTATGGCTACACCTTC; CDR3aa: CSARDHGHYGYTF
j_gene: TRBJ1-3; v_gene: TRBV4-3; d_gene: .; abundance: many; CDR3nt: TGCGCCAGCAGCCGTATCACAGGTTCTGGAAACACCATATATTTT; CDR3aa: CASSRITGSGNTIYF
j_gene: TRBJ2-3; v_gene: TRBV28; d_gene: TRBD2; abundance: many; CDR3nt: TGTGCCAGCAGTTCGCCTACCCCCGGGACTAGCGGGATCCCCACAGATACGCAGTATTTT; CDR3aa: CASSSPTPGTSGIPTDTQYF
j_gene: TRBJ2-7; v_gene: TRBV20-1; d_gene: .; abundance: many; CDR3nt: TGCAGTGCTAGGGACAGCGACTACGAGCAGTACTTC; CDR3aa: CSARDSDYEQYF
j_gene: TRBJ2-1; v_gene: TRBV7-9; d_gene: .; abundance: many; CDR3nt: TGTGCCAGCAGCTTAAGCGTGCAGCATGAGCAGTTCTTC; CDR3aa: CASSLSVQHEQFF